The next 14 T cell receptor beta chains were all read from a single sample in a study of T cell responses to AZD1222 COVID-19 vaccine. Method: immunoSEQ multiplex PCR; TCRdb's copy keeps in-frame clones and lacks some. The sample records approximately 100,000 clones, just over 90% being singletons. The starting material was peripheral blood, obtained 28 days after the second AZD1222 dose. The source of these receptors is an adult who received the AZD1222 COVID-19 vaccine.

The chain joins TRBV6-5 to TRBJ1-4; D not certain. Germline values: CDR1 MNHEY, CDR2 SVGAGI. The CDR3 is 14 amino acids. Trimming left V 5 bases short and J 9 bases short, with 16 bases between. CDR3 nucleotides: TGTGCCAGCAGTCCCCGTCCCTCGGGGAAAAAACTGTTTTTT. Amino acids: CASSPRPSGKKLFF.

The chain has TRBV4-3 and TRBJ2-3; D may be TRBD2 (5 bases). Germline V gene lookup returns CDR1 LGHNA and CDR2 YSLEER. The CDR3 extends over 17 amino acids. Deletions cut 2 bases from V and 2 bases from J, with 17 bases between. CDR3 sequence: CASSQSGGLLNTDTQYF. The CDR3 region has the DNA TGCGCCAGCAGCCAATCGGGCGGACTCCTGAACACAGATACGCAGTATTTT.

Written as DNA, the CDR3 is TGTGCCTCTATATGGGGCGTTAATGAAAAACTGTTTTTT. Amino acid sequence: CASIWGVNEKLFF. V and J are TRBV6-5 and TRBJ1-4, with a tentative D call TRBD1 (5 bases). CDR3 length equals 13 residues. V was pared by 11 bases and J by 4 bases, with 14 bases between. The germline V gene encodes CDR1 MNHEY and CDR2 SVGAGI.

V is TRBV7-9 and J is TRBJ1-1; D not resolved. Trimming cost V 11 bases and J 1 base, with 14 bases left between them. CDR1 and CDR2 (germline): SEHNR, FQNEAQ (reference sequence). The CDR3 is 13 residues long. The CDR3 DNA sequence: TGTGCCTCCTCCGCGGCCAGGAACACTGAAGCTTTCTTT. Encoded protein: CASSAARNTEAFF.

This clone was found once. V and J are TRBV19 and TRBJ1-2; no reliable D call. The CDR3 contains 14 residues. Deletions cut 6 bases from V and 2 bases from J, with 13 bases between. Germline V gene data show CDR1 as LNHDA and CDR2 as SQIVND (reference sequence). In DNA form, the CDR3 reads TGTGCCAGTAGGCCATATGGGCAGAACTATGGCTACACCTTC. Amino acid sequence: CASRPYGQNYGYTF. Combining the CDR3 with reference TRBV19 and TRBJ1-2 gives the whole variable domain DGGITQSPKYLFRKEGQNVTLSCEQNLNHDAMYWYRQDPGQGLRLIYYSQIVNDFQKGDIAEGYSVSREKKESFPLTVTSAQKNPTAFYLCASRPYGQNYGYTFGSGTRLTVV.

This chain uses TRBV5-1 with TRBJ1-1; the match to TRBD1 covers 8 bases. The CDR3 sequence is 14 residues long. The V segment lost 2 bases and the J segment 2 bases; nucleotides outside the gene matches: 2. Germline V gene sequence: CDR1 SGHRS, CDR2 YFSETQ. Here the CDR3 DNA reads TGCGCCAGCAGCTTAACAGGGGGTAACACTGAAGCTTTCTTT. Its translation is CASSLTGGNTEAFF.

The V gene is TRBV2, the J gene TRBJ1-6; 9 bases line up with TRBD1. The V gene end was trimmed by 4 bases and the J gene end by 11 bases; junction bases not matched to a gene: 6. The CDR3 consists of 14 residues. CDR1 and CDR2 from the germline V gene are SNHLY and FYNNEI. CDR3 loop: CASSATGGQAPLHF. The CDR3, as DNA: TGTGCCAGCAGTGCGACAGGGGGGCAGGCACCCCTCCACTTT. Full variable domain (remainder filled in from reference TRBV2 and TRBJ1-6): EPEVTQTPSHQVTQMGQEVILRCVPISNHLYFYWYRQILGQKVEFLVSFYNNEISEKSEIFDDQFSVERPDGSNFTLKIRSTKLEDSAMYFCASSATGGQAPLHFGNGTRLTVT.

The J gene is TRBJ1-5, the V gene TRBV28; no clear D. Trimming took 5 bases from V and 5 from J, leaving 13 bases between them. From germline, CDR1 is MDHEN and CDR2 SYDVKM. The CDR3 is made up of 14 amino acids. CDR3 DNA sequence: TGTGCCAGCAGTCGGCCAGACGGCTATCAGCCCCAGCATTTT. Its translation: CASSRPDGYQPQHF.

The rearrangement joins TRBV7-2 to TRBJ2-3, with 8 bases aligning to TRBD1. The CDR3 consists of 15 residues. The germline V gene has CDR1 SGHTA and CDR2 FQGNSA. V shed 5 bases and J 1 base; nucleotides not matched to a gene: 5. CDR3 sequence (DNA): TGTGCCAGCAGCCCCAAGACAGGGGGCACAGATACGCAGTATTTT. It specifies CASSPKTGGTDTQYF.

V and J are TRBV11-3 and TRBJ2-4; D assignment may be TRBD1 or TRBD2 (5 bases each). The CDR3 runs to 16 residues. Per germline, CDR1 SGHNT and CDR2 YENEEA. V was clipped by 5 bases and J by 1 base, with 15 bases between them. The CDR3 bases are TGTGCCAGCAGCACCGGGACGAGAGGGGCCAAAAACATTCAGTACTTC. Translation: CASSTGTRGAKNIQYF.

The chain joins TRBV9 to TRBJ1-1, with a weak D call TRBD1 (6 bases). CDR3 length: 14 amino acids. Trimming pared 0 bases from V and 7 bases from J, leaving 13 bases between. CDR1 SGDLS and CDR2 YYNGEE come from the germline V gene. CDR3 residues: CASSVGQDIYEAFF. Here the CDR3 DNA reads TGTGCCAGCAGCGTAGGACAGGATATCTATGAAGCTTTCTTT.

This clone was found a few times. J is TRBJ1-2 and V is TRBV6-5, with D possibly matching TRBD1 (6 bases). V dropped 5 bases and J dropped 2 bases, with 12 bases sitting between them. Germline assignment: CDR1 MNHEY and CDR2 SVGAGI. The CDR3 sequence is 14 residues long. In DNA form, the CDR3 reads TGTGCCAGCAGTCCATCCGGGACAAACTATGGCTACACCTTC. Protein sequence: CASSPSGTNYGYTF.

This chain links TRBV6-6 with TRBJ1-5; D gene unclear. This CDR3 has 14 residues. CDR1 is MNHNY, CDR2 SVGAGI, per germline (reference sequence). Trimming took off 2 bases at V and 3 bases at J, with 8 bases between the two ends. In DNA, the CDR3 is TGTGCCAGCAGTTACCCCGACTTCAATCAGCCCCAGCATTTT. This translates into CASSYPDFNQPQHF.

The chain recombines TRBV12-3 or TRBV12-4 with TRBJ1-3; D call uncertain. The CDR3 sequence is 13 residues long. Deletions cut 6 bases from V and 2 bases from J, with 8 bases between. CDR3 region: CASRRMAGNTIYF. The CDR3 coding sequence is TGTGCCAGCAGGAGGATGGCTGGAAACACCATATATTTT.